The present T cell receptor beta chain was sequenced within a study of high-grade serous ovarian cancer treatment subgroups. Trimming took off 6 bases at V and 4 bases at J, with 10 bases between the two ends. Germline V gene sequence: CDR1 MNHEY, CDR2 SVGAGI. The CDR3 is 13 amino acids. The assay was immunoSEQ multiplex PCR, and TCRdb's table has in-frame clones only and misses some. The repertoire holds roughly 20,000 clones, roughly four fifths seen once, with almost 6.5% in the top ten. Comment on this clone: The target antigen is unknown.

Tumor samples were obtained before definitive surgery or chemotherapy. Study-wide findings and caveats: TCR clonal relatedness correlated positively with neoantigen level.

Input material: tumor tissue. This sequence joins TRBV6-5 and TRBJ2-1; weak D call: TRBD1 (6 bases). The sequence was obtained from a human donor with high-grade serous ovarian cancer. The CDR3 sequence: CASRLQGYNEQFF. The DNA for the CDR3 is TGTGCCAGCAGACTACAGGGATACAATGAGCAGTTCTTC.